The 9 T cell receptor beta chains below were found in one sample sequenced in a study of beta chain features in type 1 diabetes. General observations from the study: A moderate, significant TCRB CDR3 shortening appeared in type 1 diabetes across four CD4+ subsets.

The entirety of the isolated RNA underwent reverse transcription, so expressed TCRB transcripts were sequenced. Sequenced by immunoSEQ multiplex PCR; TCRdb stores in-frame clones only, minus some. In the table there are some 330,000 clones, about 12% of which are singletons. These receptors' targets are unknown. Sequencing input: naive CD4+ T cells from blood. These receptors were collected from a woman aged 18-29 years with type 1 diabetes.

The chain combines TRBV7-8 with TRBJ2-1, with 10 bases aligning to TRBD2. Looked up from germline, CDR1 is SGHVS and CDR2 is FQNEAQ. V lost 6 bases, J lost 6 bases, and 8 bases stayed unmatched. The CDR3 runs 15 residues. The CDR3 loop reads CASSDSGRPFNEQFF. The CDR3 DNA follows: TGTGCCAGCAGTGATAGCGGGAGGCCCTTCAATGAGCAGTTCTTC.

This sequence joins TRBV28 and TRBJ2-7; TRBD1 is a possible D gene (5 bases). V was cut by 6 bases and J by 2 bases, with 11 bases left in between. The CDR3 is 13 amino acids. In germline, CDR1 is MDHEN, CDR2 SYDVKM. The CDR3 sequence is CASRSRVTYEQYF. For the CDR3, the DNA is TGTGCCAGCAGATCCAGGGTAACCTACGAGCAGTACTTC.

This clone was observed a few times. V and J are TRBV4-3 and TRBJ2-1; TRBD2 matches at 10 bases. Germline V lookup: CDR1 LGHNA, CDR2 YSLEER. CDR3 length equals 20 residues. After removal of 0 bases from V and 3 bases from J, the junction contained 14 bases not matched to a gene. The CDR3 bases are TGCGCCAGCAGCCAAGATCGAACGGTAGCGGGGGGCCTAGGCTACAATGAGCAGTTCTTC. This translates into CASSQDRTVAGGLGYNEQFF.

This chain uses TRBV28 with TRBJ2-3, with 10 bases lining up with TRBD2. CDR1 and CDR2 (germline): MDHEN, SYDVKM. V shed 6 bases, J shed 7 bases, and the junction held 16 bases outside the gene matches. The CDR3 sequence is 17 residues long. The CDR3 reads CASSPQGAGGVSNTQYF. The DNA of the CDR3 is TGTGCCAGCAGCCCCCAGGGAGCGGGAGGGGTCTCGAATACGCAGTATTTT.

This clone was seen only a few times. The V gene is TRBV11-1, the J gene TRBJ2-7, with 13 bases lining up with TRBD2. Germline loops: CDR1 SGHAT, CDR2 FQDESV (reference sequence). The CDR3 runs 14 residues. V gave up 4 bases and J gave up 5 bases; unmatched junction bases: 2. CDR3 DNA: TGTGCCAGCAGCTCGGGACTAGCGGGAAACGAGCAGTACTTC. Protein sequence: CASSSGLAGNEQYF.

This clone has a handful of counts. The CDR3 sequence is CASSPRAGVVEQYF. In DNA, the CDR3 is TGTGCCAGCAGCCCAAGAGCGGGGGTTGTCGAGCAGTACTTC. The rearrangement links TRBV9 to TRBJ2-7, with 8 bases that match TRBD2. This CDR3 has 14 amino acids. The V gene's germline CDR1 is SGDLS and CDR2 YYNGEE. V shed 4 bases, J shed 6 bases, and the junction held 9 bases outside the gene matches.

The V and J genes are TRBV28 and TRBJ1-1; possibly TRBD1 for D (6 bases). Germline values: CDR1 MDHEN, CDR2 SYDVKM. Trimming left V 2 bases short and J 1 base short, with 8 bases between. The CDR3 loop spans 14 amino acids. CDR3 coding DNA: TGTGCCAGCAGTTTACGGACAGAGAACACTGAAGCTTTCTTT. This translates into CASSLRTENTEAFF.

This clone has only a few counts. The gene calls are TRBV25-1 and TRBJ1-2, with a tentative D call TRBD1 (5 bases). CDR3 length: 16 amino acids. The V and J ends lost 3 bases and 3 bases respectively, with 17 bases between them. Germline values: CDR1 MGHDK, CDR2 SYGVNS. The CDR3 reads CASSDLGRDLDYGYTF. CDR3 bases: TGTGCCAGCAGTGACCTTGGGAGGGACCTCGACTATGGCTACACCTTC.

This clone was picked up a small number of times. This chain joins TRBV5-1 and TRBJ1-2, with TRBD1 identical over 11 bases. Germline V gene lookup returns CDR1 SGHRS and CDR2 YFSETQ. With 3 bases clipped from V and 3 bases from J, the junction kept 4 bases outside the gene matches. CDR3 length: 15 residues. The CDR3, as DNA: TGCGCCAGCAGCTCCCGGACAGGGGGCGACTATGGCTACACCTTC. Its translation: CASSSRTGGDYGYTF. The whole variable domain, filled in from reference TRBV5-1 and TRBJ1-2, reads KAGVTQTPRYLIKTRGQQVTLSCSPISGHRSVSWYQQTPGQGLQFLFEYFSETQRNKGNFPGRFSGRQFSNSRSEMNVSTLELGDSALYLCASSSRTGGDYGYTFGSGTRLTVV.